These 24 T cell receptor beta chains were sequenced from one sample in a study of T cell changes during pregnancy in multiple sclerosis. Measured with immunoSEQ multiplex PCR; TCRdb has only the in-frame clones, and not every one. The repertoire holds 30,000 to 40,000 clones, with approximately 90% as singletons. This material consisted of CD4+ T cells from peripheral blood mononuclear cells, taken before pregnancy. The receptors originated from a female donor with multiple sclerosis, enrolled in a pregnancy study.

This sequence joins TRBV27 and TRBJ2-3; TRBD2 matches 12 bases. Germline V gives CDR1 MNHEY, CDR2 SMNVEV (reference sequence). The junction had 9 bases not matched to a gene; V was cut back by 5 bases and J by 6 bases. This CDR3 contains 16 residues. DNA for the CDR3: TGTGCCAGCAGTCCATCACTAGCGGGGGGACGGGATACGCAGTATTTT. This translates into CASSPSLAGGRDTQYF.

The rearrangement links TRBV5-4 to TRBJ2-1, with TRBD1 matching over 8 bases. The germline V gene encodes CDR1 SGHNT and CDR2 YYREEE (reference sequence). The CDR3 is 15 amino acids. Trimming removed 4 bases from V and 3 bases from J; junction bases left unmatched: 6. CDR3: CASSRDRFIYNEQFF. CDR3 nucleotides: TGTGCCAGCAGCAGGGACAGGTTTATCTACAATGAGCAGTTCTTC.

The chain carries TRBV7-6 and TRBJ2-3, with no clear D. The CDR3 consists of 14 residues. Germline assignment: CDR1 SGHVS and CDR2 FNYEAQ. V shed 2 bases and J shed 1 base, with 7 bases lying between them. The CDR3 DNA sequence: TGTGCCAGCAGCTTAACTTCCCGCACAGATACGCAGTATTTT. Translation gives CASSLTSRTDTQYF.

The V gene is TRBV19, the J gene TRBJ1-2, with TRBD1 matching over 8 bases. V shed 4 bases and J 4 bases; nucleotides not matched to a gene: 2. Per the germline V gene, CDR1 is LNHDA and CDR2 is SQIVND (reference sequence). The CDR3 consists of 13 residues. CDR3: CASSRGQVYGYTF. CDR3 sequence (DNA): TGTGCCAGTAGTAGGGGACAGGTCTATGGCTACACCTTC.

The chain employs TRBV27 and TRBJ2-4; 11 bases fit TRBD2. Germline V lookup: CDR1 MNHEY, CDR2 SMNVEV (reference sequence). There are 18 residues in the CDR3. J lost 0 bases, V lost 5 bases, and 9 bases had no gene match. CDR3 amino acids: CASSPDRLAGIAKNIQYF. CDR3 in DNA: TGTGCCAGCAGTCCCGACCGACTAGCGGGGATAGCCAAAAACATTCAGTACTTC.

The chain has TRBV4-3 and TRBJ1-3; the match to TRBD1 covers 9 bases. This CDR3 is 16 amino acids long. Germline lookup yields CDR1 LGHNA and CDR2 YSLEER. V was pared by 5 bases and J by 4 bases, with 9 bases of the junction left unmatched. The CDR3 DNA reads TGCGCCAGCAGCTTAACCGGGACAGGGTCGGGAAACACCATATATTTT. It yields the protein CASSLTGTGSGNTIYF.

The chain has TRBV11-2 and TRBJ2-2, with 14 nucleotides matching TRBD2. Germline CDR1 SGHAT, CDR2 FQNNGV. This CDR3 is 18 amino acids long. After removal of 1 base from V and 4 bases from J, the junction contained 5 bases not matched to a gene. CDR3 residues: CASSLGRTSGGSTGELFF. The CDR3 region has the DNA TGTGCCAGCAGCTTAGGGAGGACTAGCGGGGGGAGCACCGGGGAGCTGTTTTTT. The full variable domain, in which reference TRBV11-2 and TRBJ2-2 provide the parts outside the CDR3, is EAGVAQSPRYKIIEKRQSVAFWCNPISGHATLYWYQQILGQGPKLLIQFQNNGVVDDSQLPKDRFSAERLKGVDSTLKIQPAKLEDSAVYLCASSLGRTSGGSTGELFFGEGSRLTVL.

This clone was detected once. The rearrangement links TRBV7-2 to TRBJ1-4; 9 bases line up with TRBD1. The CDR3 contains 15 residues. V was clipped by 5 bases and J by 8 bases; unmatched bases: 9. Germline loops: CDR1 SGHTA, CDR2 FQGNSA. CDR3 loop: CASSPWTGEVEKLFF. CDR3 bases: TGTGCCAGCAGCCCTTGGACAGGGGAAGTCGAAAAACTGTTTTTT.

This chain uses TRBV6-5 with TRBJ1-2; D gene uncertain. Trimming cost V 5 bases and J 0 bases, with 7 bases left between them. This CDR3 region has 13 residues. Germline V gene lookup returns CDR1 MNHEY and CDR2 SVGAGI. CDR3 coding DNA: TGTGCCAGCAGTGCCGCAGCTAACTATGGCTACACCTTC. It yields the protein CASSAAANYGYTF.

V gene TRBV2 combines with J gene TRBJ1-1; D remains unclear. CDR1 and CDR2 from the germline V gene are SNHLY and FYNNEI. This CDR3 is built from 13 residues. V lost 7 bases to trimming and J lost 1 base, with 10 bases between them. CDR3 bases: TGTGCCAGCATCTGGAGAGGGAACACTGAAGCTTTCTTT. It encodes CASIWRGNTEAFF.

The V call is TRBV28, the J call TRBJ2-7, with TRBD1 identical over 9 bases. V trimming: 6 bases; J trimming: 3 bases; junction bases outside the gene matches: 9. The CDR3 has 15 residues. The germline CDR1 and CDR2 sequences are MDHEN and SYDVKM. The CDR3 sequence: CASRTAGTGNYEQYF. The CDR3 region has the DNA TGTGCCAGCAGAACCGCCGGGACAGGGAACTACGAGCAGTACTTC. Looking up the rest from reference TRBV28 and TRBJ2-7 gives the full variable domain: DVKVTQSSRYLVKRTGEKVFLECVQDMDHENMFWYRQDPGLGLRLIYFSYDVKMKEKGDIPEGYSVSREKKERFSLILESASTNQTSMYLCASRTAGTGNYEQYFGPGTRLTVT.

This sequence joins TRBV7-8 and TRBJ2-3; D unclear. This CDR3 region has 14 residues. CDR1 is SGHVS, CDR2 FQNEAQ, per germline. The germline V and J ends were trimmed by 3 bases and 2 bases, with 9 bases remaining between them. CDR3 coding DNA: TGTGCCAGCAGCTTCAGACTGCACACAGATACGCAGTATTTT. Protein product: CASSFRLHTDTQYF. Combining the CDR3 with reference TRBV7-8 and TRBJ2-3 gives the whole variable domain GAGVSQSPRYKVAKRGQDVALRCDPISGHVSLFWYQQALGQGPEFLTYFQNEAQLDKSGLPSDRFFAERPEGSVSTLKIQRTQQEDSAVYLCASSFRLHTDTQYFGPGTRLTVL.

The rearrangement uses TRBV29-1 and TRBJ2-5; the D is unclear. Per the germline V gene, CDR1 is SQVTM and CDR2 is ANQGSEA. This CDR3 is built from 12 residues. Trimming pared 5 bases from V and 4 bases from J, leaving 11 bases between. The CDR3 nucleotides read TGCAGCGTTAGGTTAGCACCAGAGACCCAGTACTTC. As protein: CSVRLAPETQYF. The whole variable domain, remainder taken from reference TRBV29-1 and TRBJ2-5, is SAVISQKPSRDICQRGTSLTIQCQVDSQVTMMFWYRQQPGQSLTLIATANQGSEATYESGFVIDKFPISRPNLTFSTLTVSNMSPEDSSIYLCSVRLAPETQYFGPGTRLLVL.

This chain connects TRBV15 to TRBJ1-2; 9 nucleotides agree with TRBD1. The CDR3 is 14 residues long. Germline V gives CDR1 LNHNV, CDR2 YYDKDF (reference sequence). Losses at the gene ends were 0 bases for V and 6 bases for J; bases not matched to a gene: 2. The CDR3, as DNA: TGTGCCACCAGCAGAGATCGGACAGGGGATGGCTACACCTTC. Its translation: CATSRDRTGDGYTF.

This clone has only one observation. The chain links TRBV4-1 to TRBJ2-5, with TRBD2 identical over 9 bases. This CDR3 contains 15 residues. CDR1 and CDR2 from the germline V gene are MGHRA and YSYEKL. The J segment lost 3 bases and the V segment lost 1 base, leaving 3 bases of the junction unmatched. CDR3 bases: TGCGCCAGCAGCCAAGCGGTAGCGGGGGAAGAGACCCAGTACTTC. Translated: CASSQAVAGEETQYF.

This clone was observed a handful of times. J is TRBJ2-7 and V is TRBV18, with D unresolved. The CDR3 totals 15 residues. Germline values: CDR1 KGHSH, CDR2 LQKENI. V dropped 3 bases and J dropped 5 bases, with 17 bases sitting between them. CDR3: CASSPVFSTANEQYF. CDR3 nucleotides: TGTGCCAGCTCACCTGTATTTTCGACTGCCAACGAGCAGTACTTC.

The V gene is TRBV28, the J gene TRBJ2-1; TRBD2 agrees at 8 bases. The V and J ends lost 2 bases and 5 bases, in that order; junction bases with no gene match: 5. The CDR3 loop spans 15 amino acids. Germline V gene data show CDR1 as MDHEN and CDR2 as SYDVKM. CDR3 amino acids: CASSLPGGANNEQFF. The CDR3 region has the DNA TGTGCCAGCAGTTTACCCGGGGGGGCGAACAATGAGCAGTTCTTC.

The chain uses TRBV9 and TRBJ2-3; possibly TRBD2 for D (6 bases). The V end lost 3 bases, the J end lost 3 bases, and 14 bases lay between the germline ends. There are 15 residues in the CDR3. Germline V lookup: CDR1 SGDLS, CDR2 YYNGEE. CDR3 nucleotides: TGTGCCAGCAGCGGATTTCGGGACTTTACAGATACGCAGTATTTT. Translated, it gives CASSGFRDFTDTQYF.

The genes are TRBV6-5 and TRBJ2-4; the D gene is possibly TRBD2 (5 bases). V was cut by 0 bases and J by 9 bases, with 12 bases left in between. The germline CDR1 and CDR2 sequences are MNHEY and SVGAGI. The CDR3 runs 14 residues. CDR3: CASSYSRPGSIQYF. The CDR3 nucleotides are TGTGCCAGCAGTTACTCGAGGCCGGGGAGCATTCAGTACTTC.

The V call is TRBV18, the J call TRBJ1-2; D not resolved. With 3 bases removed from V and 7 bases from J, the gap between germline ends came to 15 bases. The germline V gene encodes CDR1 KGHSH and CDR2 LQKENI. The CDR3 loop spans 14 amino acids. CDR3 sequence (DNA): TGTGCCAGCTCACCCGGTGCTATAAGAGGTGGCTACACCTTC. Amino acid sequence: CASSPGAIRGGYTF.

This rearrangement joins TRBV5-4 to TRBJ1-1; TRBD1 matches at 8 bases. This CDR3 spans 13 amino acids. The germline CDR1 and CDR2 sequences are SGHNT and YYREEE (reference sequence). V lost 4 bases to trimming and J lost 3 bases; unmatched junction nucleotides: 2. CDR3 nucleotides: TGTGCCAGCAGCCTGGACAGGGACACTGAAGCTTTCTTT. This translates into CASSLDRDTEAFF.

This chain joins TRBV5-1 and TRBJ1-1, with 9 nucleotides matching TRBD1. CDR3 length: 13 amino acids. Germline lookup yields CDR1 SGHRS and CDR2 YFSETQ. J lost 11 bases, V lost 4 bases, and 9 bases had no gene match. The CDR3: CASSEGGDRVAFF. Here the CDR3 DNA reads TGCGCCAGCAGCGAAGGAGGGGACAGGGTGGCTTTCTTT.

The chain carries TRBV25-1 and TRBJ1-4; D is uncertain. The CDR3 has 13 residues. Deletions cut 6 bases from V and 6 bases from J, with 11 bases between. Germline V gene data show CDR1 as MGHDK and CDR2 as SYGVNS. CDR3 nucleotides: TGTGCCAGCAGGGTCACGAGAGATGAAAAACTGTTTTTT. Its protein product is CASRVTRDEKLFF. Variable domain in full (rest from reference TRBV25-1 and TRBJ1-4): EADIYQTPRYLVIGTGKKITLECSQTMGHDKMYWYQQDPGMELHLIHYSYGVNSTEKGDLSSESTVSRIRTEHFPLTLESARPSHTSQYLCASRVTRDEKLFFGSGTQLSVL.

The J gene is TRBJ2-2, the V gene TRBV6-1; 12 bases are shared with TRBD2. Germline CDR1 MNHNS, CDR2 SASEGT. V gave up 2 bases and J gave up 3 bases; unmatched junction bases: 10. The CDR3 is 19 amino acids. The CDR3 spells CASSELAGLAGSHTGELFF. CDR3 in DNA: TGTGCCAGCAGTGAATTGGCGGGACTAGCGGGCTCTCACACCGGGGAGCTGTTTTTT.